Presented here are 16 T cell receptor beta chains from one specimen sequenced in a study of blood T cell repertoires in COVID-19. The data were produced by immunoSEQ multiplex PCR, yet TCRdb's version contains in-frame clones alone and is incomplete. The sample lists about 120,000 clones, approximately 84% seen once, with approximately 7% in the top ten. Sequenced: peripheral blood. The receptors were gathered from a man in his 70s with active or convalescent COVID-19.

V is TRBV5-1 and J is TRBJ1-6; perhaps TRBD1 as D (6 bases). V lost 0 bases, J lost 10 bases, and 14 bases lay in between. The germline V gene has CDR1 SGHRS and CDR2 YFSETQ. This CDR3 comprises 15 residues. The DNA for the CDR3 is TGCGCCAGCAGCTTGGGGGGGGGCTTAAGCTCACCCCTCCACTTT. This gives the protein CASSLGGGLSSPLHF.

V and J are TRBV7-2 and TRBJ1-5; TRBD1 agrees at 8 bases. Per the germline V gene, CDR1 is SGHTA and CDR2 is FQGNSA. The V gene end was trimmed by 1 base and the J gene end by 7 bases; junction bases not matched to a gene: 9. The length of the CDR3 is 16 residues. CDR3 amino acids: CASSLEGHRGRQPQHF. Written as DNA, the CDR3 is TGTGCCAGCAGCTTAGAGGGTCACAGGGGGAGGCAGCCCCAGCATTTT.

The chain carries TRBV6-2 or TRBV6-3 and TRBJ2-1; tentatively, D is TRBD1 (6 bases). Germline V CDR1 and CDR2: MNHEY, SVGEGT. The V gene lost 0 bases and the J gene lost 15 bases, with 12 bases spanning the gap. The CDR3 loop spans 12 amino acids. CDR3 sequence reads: CASSYSNRVAFF. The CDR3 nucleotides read TGTGCCAGCAGTTACTCGAACAGGGTTGCGTTCTTC.

CDR3 region: CASSGTSASSYNEQFF. CDR3 DNA: TGTGCCAGCAGTGGGACTAGCGCTAGCTCCTACAATGAGCAGTTCTTC. The chain employs TRBV28 and TRBJ2-1; 10 nucleotides match TRBD2. Germline V gene sequence: CDR1 MDHEN, CDR2 SYDVKM. Trimming removed 5 bases from V and 0 bases from J; junction bases left unmatched: 4. This CDR3 is 16 amino acids long.

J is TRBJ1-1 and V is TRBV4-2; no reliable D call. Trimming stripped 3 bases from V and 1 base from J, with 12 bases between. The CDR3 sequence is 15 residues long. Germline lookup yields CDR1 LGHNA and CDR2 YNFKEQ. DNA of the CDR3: TGTGCCAGCAGCCAGGCTTATGGAGAGAACACTGAAGCTTTCTTT. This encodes CASSQAYGENTEAFF.

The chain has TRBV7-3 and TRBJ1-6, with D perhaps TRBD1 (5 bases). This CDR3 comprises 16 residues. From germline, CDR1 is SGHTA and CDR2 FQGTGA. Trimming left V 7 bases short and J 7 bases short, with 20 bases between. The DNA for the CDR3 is TGTGCCAGCATGACCCGCTCGGGGGACGAGAATTCACCCCTCCACTTT. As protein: CASMTRSGDENSPLHF.

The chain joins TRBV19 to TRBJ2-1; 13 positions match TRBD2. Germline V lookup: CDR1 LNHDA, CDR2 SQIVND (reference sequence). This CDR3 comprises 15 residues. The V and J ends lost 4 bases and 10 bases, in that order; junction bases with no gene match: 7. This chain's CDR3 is CASSRAGLAGLEQFF. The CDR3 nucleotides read TGTGCCAGTAGTAGAGCGGGACTAGCGGGGTTAGAGCAGTTCTTC.

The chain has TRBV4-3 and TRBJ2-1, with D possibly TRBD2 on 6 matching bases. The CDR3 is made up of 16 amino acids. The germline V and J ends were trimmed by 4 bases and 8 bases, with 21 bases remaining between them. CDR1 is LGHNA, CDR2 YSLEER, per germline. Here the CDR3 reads CASSPPGFGGVHEQFF. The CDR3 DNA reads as TGCGCCAGCAGCCCGCCGGGGTTTGGCGGGGTCCATGAGCAGTTCTTC.

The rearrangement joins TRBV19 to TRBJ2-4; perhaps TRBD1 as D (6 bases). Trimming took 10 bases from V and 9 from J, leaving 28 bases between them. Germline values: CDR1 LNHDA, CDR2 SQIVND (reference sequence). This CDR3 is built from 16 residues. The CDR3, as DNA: TGTGCCACGGTAGAGAATGTAGGGGGACCCCTAAGCATTCAGTACTTC. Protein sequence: CATVENVGGPLSIQYF. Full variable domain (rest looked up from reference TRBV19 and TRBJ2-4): DGGITQSPKYLFRKEGQNVTLSCEQNLNHDAMYWYRQDPGQGLRLIYYSQIVNDFQKGDIAEGYSVSREKKESFPLTVTSAQKNPTAFYLCATVENVGGPLSIQYFGAGTRLSVL.

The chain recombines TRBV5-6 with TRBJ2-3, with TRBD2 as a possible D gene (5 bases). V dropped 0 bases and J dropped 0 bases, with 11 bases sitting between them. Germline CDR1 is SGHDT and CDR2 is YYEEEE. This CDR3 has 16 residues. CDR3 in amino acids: CASSLVRAASTDTQYF. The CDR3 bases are TGTGCCAGCAGCTTGGTGAGGGCAGCTAGCACAGATACGCAGTATTTT.

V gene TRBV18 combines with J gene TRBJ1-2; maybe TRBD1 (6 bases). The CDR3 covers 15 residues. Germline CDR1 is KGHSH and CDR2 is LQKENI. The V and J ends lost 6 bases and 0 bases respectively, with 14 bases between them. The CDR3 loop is CASSTGTNSNYGYTF. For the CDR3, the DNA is TGTGCCAGCTCCACCGGGACAAATTCTAACTATGGCTACACCTTC.

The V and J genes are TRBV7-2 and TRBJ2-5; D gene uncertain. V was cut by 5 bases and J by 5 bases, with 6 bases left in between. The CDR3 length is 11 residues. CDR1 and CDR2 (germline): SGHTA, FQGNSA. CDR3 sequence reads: CASSAGETQYF. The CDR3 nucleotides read TGTGCCAGCAGCGCCGGGGAGACCCAGTACTTC.

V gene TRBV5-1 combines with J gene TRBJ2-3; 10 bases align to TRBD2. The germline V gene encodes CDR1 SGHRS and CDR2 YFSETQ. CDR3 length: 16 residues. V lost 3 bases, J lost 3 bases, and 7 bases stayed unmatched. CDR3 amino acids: CASSWNLAGGTDTQYF. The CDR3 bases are TGCGCCAGCAGCTGGAACTTAGCGGGGGGTACAGATACGCAGTATTTT.

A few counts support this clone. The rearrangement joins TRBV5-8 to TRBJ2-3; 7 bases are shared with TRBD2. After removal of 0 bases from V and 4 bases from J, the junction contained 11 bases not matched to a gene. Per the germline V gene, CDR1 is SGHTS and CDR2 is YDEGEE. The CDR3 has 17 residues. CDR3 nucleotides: TGTGCCAGCAGCTTGGCCATCGCGGGGGAAGTGGCAGATACGCAGTATTTT. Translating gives CASSLAIAGEVADTQYF.

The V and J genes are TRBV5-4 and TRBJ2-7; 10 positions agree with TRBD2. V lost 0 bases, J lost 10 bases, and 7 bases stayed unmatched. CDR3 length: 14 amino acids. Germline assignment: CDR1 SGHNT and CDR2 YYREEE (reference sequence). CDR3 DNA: TGTGCCAGCAGCTTGGATGGTAGCGGGAGGTCCCAGTACTTC. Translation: CASSLDGSGRSQYF.

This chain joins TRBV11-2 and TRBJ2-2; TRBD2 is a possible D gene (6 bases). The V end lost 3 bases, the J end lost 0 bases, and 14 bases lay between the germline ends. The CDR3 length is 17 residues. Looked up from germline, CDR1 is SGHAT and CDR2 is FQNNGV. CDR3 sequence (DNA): TGTGCCAGCAGCTTTACCTTAGCGGACTCGAACACCGGGGAGCTGTTTTTT. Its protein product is CASSFTLADSNTGELFF.